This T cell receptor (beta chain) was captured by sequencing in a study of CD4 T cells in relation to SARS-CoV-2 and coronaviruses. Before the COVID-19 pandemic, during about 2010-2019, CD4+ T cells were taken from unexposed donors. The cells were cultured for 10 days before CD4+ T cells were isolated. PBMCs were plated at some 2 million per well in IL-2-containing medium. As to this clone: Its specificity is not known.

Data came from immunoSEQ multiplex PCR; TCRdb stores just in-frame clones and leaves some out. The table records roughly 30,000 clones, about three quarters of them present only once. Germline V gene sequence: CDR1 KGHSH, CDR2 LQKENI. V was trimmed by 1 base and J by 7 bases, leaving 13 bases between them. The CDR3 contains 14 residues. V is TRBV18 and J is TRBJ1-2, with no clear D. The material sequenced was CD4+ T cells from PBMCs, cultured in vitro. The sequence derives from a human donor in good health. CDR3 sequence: CASSPQQWHGGYTF. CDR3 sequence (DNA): TGTGCCAGCTCACCACAACAGTGGCACGGTGGCTACACCTTC.